The present T cell receptor beta chain was sequenced within a study of molecular identifiers for immune sequencing clone quantification. This clonotype was observed at least ten times. Antigen unknown. CDR3 length: 16 residues. CDR1 is SGHDT and CDR2 is YYEEEE in the germline V gene. V shed 0 bases and J shed 3 bases, with 13 bases lying between them. Points from the study as a whole: The sizes of highly expanded clones could be underestimated when identical TCR molecules share a barcode. Under 1% of molecules in naive cells, but over 99% of effector molecules, belonged to clones above 20 RNA copies.

TCRdb passed the PCR reads through MiXCR, listing each CDR3 protein once. The sample has some 650,000 distinct CDR3 sequences, just under 20% seen once; the top ten hold 0.85%. Libraries of naive CD8 T cells were made from around 20,000 to 1,000,000 sorted cells. They used 10%, 30% or 50% RNA. The sorting of naive CD8 T cells used the CD8+CD4-CCR7+CD45RA+ phenotype. The sequencing input was naive CD8+ T cells from blood, with Jurkat cell RNA spiked in. Subset denoted: FACS-sorted CD8+CD4-CCR7+CD45RA+ naive T cells. The TCR was taken from a human donor in good health. Some libraries in this study had Jurkat cell RNA spiked in. The rearrangement uses TRBV5-6 and TRBJ1-5; TRBD1 might be the D (5 bases). In DNA form, the CDR3 reads TGTGCCAGCAGCTTGGCCGGCAGGGTAGACAATCAGCCCCAGCATTTT. Its translation is CASSLAGRVDNQPQHF.